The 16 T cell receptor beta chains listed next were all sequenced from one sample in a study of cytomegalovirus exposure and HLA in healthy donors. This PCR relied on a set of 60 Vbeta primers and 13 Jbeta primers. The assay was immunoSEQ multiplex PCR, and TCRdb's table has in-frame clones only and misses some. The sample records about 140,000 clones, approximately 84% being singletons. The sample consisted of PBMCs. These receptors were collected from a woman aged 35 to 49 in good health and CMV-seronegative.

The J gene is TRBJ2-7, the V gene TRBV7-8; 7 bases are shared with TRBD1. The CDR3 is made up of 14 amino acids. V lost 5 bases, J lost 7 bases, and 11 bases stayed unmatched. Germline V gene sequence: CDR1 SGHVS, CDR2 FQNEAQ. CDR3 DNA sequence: TGTGCCAGCAGCCCCCGGGACAGTTCTGGGGAGCAGTACTTC. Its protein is CASSPRDSSGEQYF.

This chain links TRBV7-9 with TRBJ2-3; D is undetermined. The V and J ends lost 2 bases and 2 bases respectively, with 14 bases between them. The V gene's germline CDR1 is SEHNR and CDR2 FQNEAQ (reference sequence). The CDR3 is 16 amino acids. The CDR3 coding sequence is TGTGCCAGCAGCTTACTCCAGACAAAATTCACAGATACGCAGTATTTT. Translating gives CASSLLQTKFTDTQYF.

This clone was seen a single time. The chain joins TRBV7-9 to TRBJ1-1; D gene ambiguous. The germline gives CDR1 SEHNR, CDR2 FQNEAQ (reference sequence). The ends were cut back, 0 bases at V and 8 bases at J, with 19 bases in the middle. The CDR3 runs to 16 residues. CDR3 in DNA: TGTGCCAGCAGCTTAGCCACTGCAGGCAACCAAGAAGAAGCTTTCTTT. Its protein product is CASSLATAGNQEEAFF.

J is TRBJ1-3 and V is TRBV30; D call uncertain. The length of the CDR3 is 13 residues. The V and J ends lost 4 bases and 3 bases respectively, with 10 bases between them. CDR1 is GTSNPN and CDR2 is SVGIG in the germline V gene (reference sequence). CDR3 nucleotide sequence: TGTGCCTGGAAAACCGGAGGTGGAAACACCATATATTTT. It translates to CAWKTGGGNTIYF.

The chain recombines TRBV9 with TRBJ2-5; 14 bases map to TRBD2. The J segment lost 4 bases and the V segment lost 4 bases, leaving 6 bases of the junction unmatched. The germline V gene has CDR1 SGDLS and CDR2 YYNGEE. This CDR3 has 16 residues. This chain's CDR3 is CASSSGLAGVGETQYF. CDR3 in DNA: TGTGCCAGCAGCTCGGGACTAGCGGGAGTAGGAGAGACCCAGTACTTC.

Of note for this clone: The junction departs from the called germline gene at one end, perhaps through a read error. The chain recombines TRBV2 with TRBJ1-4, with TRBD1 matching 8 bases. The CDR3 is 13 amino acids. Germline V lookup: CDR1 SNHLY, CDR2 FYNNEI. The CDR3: CASLDRAKEKLFF. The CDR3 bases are TGTGCCAGCCTGGACAGGGCTAAGGAAAAACTGTTTTTT. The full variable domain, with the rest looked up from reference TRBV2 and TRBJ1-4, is EPEVTQTPSHQVTQMGQEVILRCVPISNHLYFYWYRQILGQKVEFLVSFYNNEISEKSEIFDDQFSVERPDGSNFTLKIRSTKLEDSAMYFCASLDRAKEKLFFGSGTQLSVL.

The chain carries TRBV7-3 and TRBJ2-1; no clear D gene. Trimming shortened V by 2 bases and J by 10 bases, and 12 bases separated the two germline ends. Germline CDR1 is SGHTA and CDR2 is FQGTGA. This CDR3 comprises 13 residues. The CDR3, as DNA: TGTGCCAGCAGCTTAGAACTCCGGAGAGAGCAGTTCTTC. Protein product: CASSLELRREQFF. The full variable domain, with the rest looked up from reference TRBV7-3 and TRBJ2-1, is GAGVSQTPSNKVTEKGKYVELRCDPISGHTALYWYRQSLGQGPEFLIYFQGTGAADDSGLPNDRFFAVRPEGSVSTLKIQRTERGDSAVYLCASSLELRREQFFGPGTRLTVL.

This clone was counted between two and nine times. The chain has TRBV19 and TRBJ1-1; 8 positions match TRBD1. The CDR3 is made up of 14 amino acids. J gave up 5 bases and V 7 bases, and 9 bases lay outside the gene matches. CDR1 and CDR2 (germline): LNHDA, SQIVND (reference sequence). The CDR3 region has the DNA TGTGCCAGTAAAATAACCGGGACAGGAACTGAAGCTTTCTTT. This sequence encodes CASKITGTGTEAFF.

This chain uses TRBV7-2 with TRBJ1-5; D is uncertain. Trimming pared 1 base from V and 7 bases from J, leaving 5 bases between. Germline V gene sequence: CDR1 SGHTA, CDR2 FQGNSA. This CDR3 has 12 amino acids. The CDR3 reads CASSLEAQPQHF. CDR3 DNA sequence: TGTGCCAGCAGCTTAGAAGCCCAGCCCCAGCATTTT.

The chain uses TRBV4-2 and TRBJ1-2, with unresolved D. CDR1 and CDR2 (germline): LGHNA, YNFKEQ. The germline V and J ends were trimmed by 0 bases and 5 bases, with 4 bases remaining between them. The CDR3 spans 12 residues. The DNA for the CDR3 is TGTGCCAGCAGCCAAGATCTTTATGGCTACACCTTC. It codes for CASSQDLYGYTF.

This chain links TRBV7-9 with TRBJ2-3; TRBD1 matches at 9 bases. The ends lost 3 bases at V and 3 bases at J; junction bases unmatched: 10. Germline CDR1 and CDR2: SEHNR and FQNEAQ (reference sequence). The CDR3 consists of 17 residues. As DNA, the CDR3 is TGTGCCAGCAGCTTGAAGACAGGGGGAGCGATTACAGATACGCAGTATTTT. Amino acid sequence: CASSLKTGGAITDTQYF.

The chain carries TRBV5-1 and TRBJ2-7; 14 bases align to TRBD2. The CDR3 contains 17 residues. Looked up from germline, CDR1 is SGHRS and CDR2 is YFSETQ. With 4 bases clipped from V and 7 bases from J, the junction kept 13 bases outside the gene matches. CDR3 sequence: CASSPPLGLAGVREQYF. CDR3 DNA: TGCGCCAGCAGCCCGCCCTTGGGACTAGCGGGGGTACGGGAGCAGTACTTC.

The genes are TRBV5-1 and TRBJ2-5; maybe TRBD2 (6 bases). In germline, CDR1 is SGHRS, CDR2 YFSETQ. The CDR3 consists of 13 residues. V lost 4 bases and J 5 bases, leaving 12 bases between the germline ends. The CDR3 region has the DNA TGCGCCAGCAGCGGCGGGGCCCCCGAGACCCAGTACTTC. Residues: CASSGGAPETQYF.

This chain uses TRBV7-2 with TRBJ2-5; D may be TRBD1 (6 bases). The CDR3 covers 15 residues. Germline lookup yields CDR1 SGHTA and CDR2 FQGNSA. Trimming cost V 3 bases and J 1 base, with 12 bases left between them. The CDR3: CASSFGRGVQETQYF. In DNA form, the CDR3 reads TGTGCCAGCAGCTTTGGCAGGGGCGTCCAAGAGACCCAGTACTTC. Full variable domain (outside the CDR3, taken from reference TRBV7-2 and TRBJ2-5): GAGVSQSPSNKVTEKGKDVELRCDPISGHTALYWYRQSLGQGLEFLIYFQGNSAPDKSGLPSDRFSAERTGGSVSTLTIQRTQQEDSAVYLCASSFGRGVQETQYFGPGTRLLVL.

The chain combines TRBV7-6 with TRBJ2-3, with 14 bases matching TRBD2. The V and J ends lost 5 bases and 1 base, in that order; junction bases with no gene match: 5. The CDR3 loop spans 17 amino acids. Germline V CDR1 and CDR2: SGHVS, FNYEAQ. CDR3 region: CASSQGLAGARTDTQYF. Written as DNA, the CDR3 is TGTGCCAGCAGCCAGGGACTAGCGGGAGCCCGCACAGATACGCAGTATTTT.

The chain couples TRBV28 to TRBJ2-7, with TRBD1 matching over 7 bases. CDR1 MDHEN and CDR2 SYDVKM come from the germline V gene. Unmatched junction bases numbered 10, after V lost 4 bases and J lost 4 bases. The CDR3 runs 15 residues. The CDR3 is CASSYPARGRYEQYF. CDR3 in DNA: TGTGCCAGCAGTTACCCGGCAAGGGGGCGGTACGAGCAGTACTTC.